This T cell receptor (beta chain) was sequenced during a study of T cell responses to AZD1222 COVID-19 vaccine. Study observations and caveats: Mostly white British, mostly female donors; authors suggested clonal diversity may be underestimated. CD4 TCRs covered the whole spike, strongest at regions 160-218 and 743-854.

This clone has just one count. Antigen unknown. The table came from immunoSEQ multiplex PCR; TCRdb's copy has only in-frame clones and leaves some out. The data contain about 66,000 clones, 88% of them seen just once; the ten biggest clones take up approximately 4.8%. Trimming took off 4 bases at V and 9 bases at J, with 16 bases between the two ends. This CDR3 has 15 amino acids. In germline, CDR1 is MDHEN, CDR2 SYDVKM. Sample: peripheral blood, taken 28 days after the second dose of the MenACWY control vaccine. The clonotype comes from an adult who received the MenACWY meningococcal vaccine as a control. V gene TRBV28 combines with J gene TRBJ1-6; perhaps TRBD1 as D (5 bases). CDR3 in amino acids: CASSSLGLGGSPLHF. Written as DNA, the CDR3 is TGTGCCAGCAGTTCCCTCGGCCTCGGGGGTTCACCCCTCCACTTT.